The source of this TCR beta chain is a study of cytomegalovirus exposure and HLA in healthy donors. The study, taken as a whole, reports: Trimming of TCR beta V- and J-genes showed a link, identified in a later analysis, to a missense DCLRE1C variant. As a later analysis revealed, most CMV-associated TCR beta chains appeared HLA-restricted.

PCR primers comprised 60 Vbeta and 13 Jbeta primers. Source study methods: About 11 million of tens of millions of unique TCR beta chains were shared, per a later count. TCRdb keeps only in-frame clones here, not all; method: immunoSEQ multiplex PCR. V, J and clone size were drawn from that table, and D and trimming were deduced from the DNA. Among under 150,000 clones listed, about three quarters were seen once. The CDR3 has 13 residues. V was clipped by 3 bases and J by 3 bases, with 8 bases between them. Germline V CDR1 and CDR2: SGHKS, YYEKEE (reference sequence). With regard to this clone: Its antigen is not known.

The sequenced material came from PBMCs. This TCR was sampled from a man in his forties or fifties in good health and CMV-seropositive. The chain carries TRBV5-5 and TRBJ2-3; D uncertain. This CDR3 is CASSSYGTDTQYF. In nucleotides, the CDR3 is TGTGCCAGCAGCTCATACGGGACAGATACGCAGTATTTT. The full variable domain, with the rest looked up from reference TRBV5-5 and TRBJ2-3, is DAGVTQSPTHLIKTRGQQVTLRCSPISGHKSVSWYQQVLGQGPQFIFQYYEKEERGRGNFPDRFSARQFPNYSSELNVNALLLGDSALYLCASSSYGTDTQYFGPGTRLTVL.